The sequence of this T cell receptor (beta chain) was determined in a study of metastatic and nonmetastatic thyroid tumors. Nobody among the patients had been given any treatment before thyroid surgery. Per germline, CDR1 SGHAT and CDR2 FQNNGV. Trimming took 5 bases from V and 3 from J, leaving 20 bases between them. CDR3 size: 16 residues. Using MiXCR, TCRdb reanalyzed the PCR reads. Among 35,000 to 50,000 clones listed, roughly 17% were seen once. The source is a female donor with papillary thyroid cancer or a benign thyroid nodule (not recorded which). Some clones in this sample may be carry-over from other donors' samples. Sequenced: tumor tissue. This sequence joins TRBV11-2 and TRBJ2-7, with D possibly matching TRBD1 (6 bases). In DNA form, the CDR3 reads TGTGCCAGCAGCACCATCAGTACAGGGAAAGGCTACGAGCAGTACTTC. This gives the protein CASSTISTGKGYEQYF.